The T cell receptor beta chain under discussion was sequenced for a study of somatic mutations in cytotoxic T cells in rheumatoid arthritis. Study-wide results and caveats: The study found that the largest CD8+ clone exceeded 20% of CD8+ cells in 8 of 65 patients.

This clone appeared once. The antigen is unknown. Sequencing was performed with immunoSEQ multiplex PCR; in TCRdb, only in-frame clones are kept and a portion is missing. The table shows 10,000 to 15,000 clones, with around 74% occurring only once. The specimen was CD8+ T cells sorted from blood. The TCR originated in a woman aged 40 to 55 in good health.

DNA of the CDR3: TGCGCCAGCAGCCAATTTCGGGGAGGGGGCCACTATGGCTACACCTTC. This codes for CASSQFRGGGHYGYTF. V is TRBV4-3 and J is TRBJ1-2; TRBD1 matches 7 bases. The CDR3 length is 16 residues. J gave up 3 bases and V 2 bases, and 9 bases lay outside the gene matches. The germline V gene has CDR1 LGHNA and CDR2 YSLEER.